The clone carrying this TCR beta chain was picked up a small number of times. The antigen is not known. The sample belongs to a study of post-analysis software for immune sequencing data. Whole-study context: The study covered relapsing-remitting, secondary progressive and progressive-relapsing courses of multiple sclerosis. The study, taken as a whole, reports: Multiple sclerosis patients had significantly lower normalized Chao1 diversity than controls. Clustering by F measure revealed strong co-clustering among samples prepared together in one batch. Patients had higher frequencies than controls of five TRBV segments, including TRBV5-6, TRBV5-1 and TRBV20-1.

Trimming cost V 6 bases and J 7 bases; bases outside gene matches: 8. The CDR3 is 15 amino acids. Unique molecular identifiers were built into the TCR beta cDNA libraries. It was from approximately 0.91 to 9.4 million T cells that 450,000 to 550,000 cDNA molecules came. TCRdb reprocessed the PCR reads via MiXCR and lists one record per CDR3 protein. The repertoire consists of some 890,000 distinct CDR3 sequences, with roughly 50% occurring once and the leading ten covering approximately 4.3%. The chain is built from TRBV12-3 or TRBV12-4 and TRBJ2-1, with 11 bases lining up with TRBD2. Sequenced material: blood. The source of this sequence is a girl aged 10-17 years with multiple sclerosis. Here the CDR3 reads CASSPIAGGQNEQFF. The CDR3 region has the DNA TGTGCCAGCAGCCCTATAGCGGGGGGGCAAAATGAGCAGTTCTTC.